This TCR beta chain came from a study of Ad26.COV2.S vaccination and SARS-CoV-2 variants. Assay: immunoSEQ multiplex PCR; the TCRdb copy retains only in-frame clones and omits some. The table lists 300,000 to 400,000 clones, around 90% of them singletons. Comments on this clone: Its antigen is currently unknown.

This CDR3 contains 15 residues. CDR1 and CDR2 (germline): LGHNT, FRNRAP. J lost 6 bases, V lost 5 bases, and 9 bases had no gene match. General study findings and limits: Reportedly, spike-specific CD8+ and CD4+ T cell responses achieved substantial breadth once vaccination had taken place. TCR breadth and depth estimates may have understated total T cell responses. Vaccine and placebo recipients had similar non-spike TCR breadth.

This sequence joins TRBV12-5 and TRBJ2-2; TRBD1 agrees at 7 bases. The clonotype originates from a human donor who had recovered from COVID-19. The starting material was peripheral blood, obtained after recovery from COVID-19. The CDR3 sequence is CASGRRQGPPGELFF. The CDR3 DNA reads as TGTGCTAGTGGTCGACGACAGGGCCCCCCCGGGGAGCTGTTTTTT.